This T cell receptor (beta chain) derives from a study of cytomegalovirus exposure and HLA in healthy donors. This clone was observed a few times. Its target is unknown. Unmatched junction bases numbered 3, after V lost 5 bases and J lost 1 base. The V gene's germline CDR1 is LNHDA and CDR2 SQIVND (reference sequence). The CDR3 length is 15 residues. General study results and limits: A missense DCLRE1C variant was associated with V- and J-gene trimming of TCR beta chains in a later analysis, and an independent cohort replicated the association.

The PCR was carried out with 60 Vbeta primers and 13 Jbeta primers. TCRdb's table, derived via immunoSEQ multiplex PCR, lists solely in-frame clones and lacks some. The sample includes 130,000 to 150,000 clones, less than 10% of them seen just once. This chain uses TRBV19 with TRBJ1-5; 9 positions agree with TRBD1. Sequencing was performed on PBMCs. This clonotype was sampled from a male donor in good health and CMV-seronegative. In DNA form, the CDR3 reads TGTGCCAGTAGTGGACAGGGGAGGAGCAATCAGCCCCAGCATTTT. As protein: CASSGQGRSNQPQHF.